This T cell receptor (beta chain) was found in a study of OX40 agonist ivuxolimab in advanced cancers. On the study more broadly: Patients treated during dose escalation were battling hepatocellular carcinoma, melanoma, renal cell or head and neck cancer. Partial responses were achieved by three patients, one with hepatocellular carcinoma and two with cutaneous melanoma.

The CDR3 is 15 residues long. Deletions cut 0 bases from V and 7 bases from J, with 12 bases between. Germline loops: CDR1 SGHTA, CDR2 FQGNSA. This clone was counted once. Data came from immunoSEQ multiplex PCR; TCRdb stores just in-frame clones and leaves some out. Among about 48,000 clones listed, about 81% were seen once. The gene calls are TRBV7-2 and TRBJ1-4; D may be TRBD1 (6 bases). The clonotype was recovered from an adult with an advanced solid tumor such as melanoma, head and neck, liver or kidney cancer. This specimen consisted of CD4+ or CD8+ T cells sorted from blood, obtained in a trial of the OX40 agonist ivuxolimab. The CDR3 bases are TGTGCCAGCAGCTTAGCGGGGGCGGAGGGTGAAAAACTGTTTTTT. This sequence encodes CASSLAGAEGEKLFF.